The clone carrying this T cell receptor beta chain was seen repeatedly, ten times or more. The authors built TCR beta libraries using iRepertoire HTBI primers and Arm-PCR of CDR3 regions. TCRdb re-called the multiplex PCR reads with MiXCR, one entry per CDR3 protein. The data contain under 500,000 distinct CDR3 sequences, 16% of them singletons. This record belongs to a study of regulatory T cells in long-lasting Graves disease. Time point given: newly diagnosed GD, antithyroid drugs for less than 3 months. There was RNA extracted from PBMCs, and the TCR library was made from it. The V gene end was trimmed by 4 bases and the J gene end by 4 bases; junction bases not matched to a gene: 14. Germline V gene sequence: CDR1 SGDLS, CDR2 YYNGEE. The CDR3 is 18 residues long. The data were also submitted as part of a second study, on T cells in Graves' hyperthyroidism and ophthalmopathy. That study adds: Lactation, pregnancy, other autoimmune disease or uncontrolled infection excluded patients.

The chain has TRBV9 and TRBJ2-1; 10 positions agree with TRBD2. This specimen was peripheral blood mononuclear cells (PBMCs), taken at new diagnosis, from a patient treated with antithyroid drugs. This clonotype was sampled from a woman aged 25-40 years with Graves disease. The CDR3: CASSTQRGEREGYNEQFF. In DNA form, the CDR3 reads TGTGCCAGCAGCACCCAAAGAGGAGAGCGGGAGGGATACAATGAGCAGTTCTTC.